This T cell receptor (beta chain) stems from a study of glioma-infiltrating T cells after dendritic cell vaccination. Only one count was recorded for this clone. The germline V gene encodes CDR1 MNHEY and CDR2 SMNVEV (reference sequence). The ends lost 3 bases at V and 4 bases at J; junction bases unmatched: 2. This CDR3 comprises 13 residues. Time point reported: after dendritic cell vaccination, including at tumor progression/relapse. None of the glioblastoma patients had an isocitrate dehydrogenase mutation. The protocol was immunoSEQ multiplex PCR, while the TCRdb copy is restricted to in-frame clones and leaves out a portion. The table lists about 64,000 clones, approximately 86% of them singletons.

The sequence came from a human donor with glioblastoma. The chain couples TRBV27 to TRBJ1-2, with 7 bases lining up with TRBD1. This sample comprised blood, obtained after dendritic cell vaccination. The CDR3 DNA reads TGTGCCAGCAGTTTGACAGGGTTCTATGGCTACACCTTC. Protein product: CASSLTGFYGYTF.